In its sample, the clone carrying this T cell receptor (beta chain) was seen many times. The sample belongs to a study of Graves' ophthalmopathy and Graves' hyperthyroidism. TCR beta CDR3 amplification used RNA transcripts. A first-round RT-PCR used HTBI primers, followed by a second-round multiplex PCR. TCRdb analysed the multiplex PCR reads with MiXCR anew, one entry per CDR3 protein. The data show 300,000 or so distinct CDR3 sequences, around a sixth seen once. The V end was cut by 3 bases, the J end by 7 bases, with 20 bases between. Per the germline V gene, CDR1 is KGHDR and CDR2 is SFDVKD. This CDR3 has 16 residues.

Sequencing was performed on peripheral blood. This clonotype was obtained from an adult man with Graves' ophthalmopathy. The rearrangement links TRBV24-1 to TRBJ1-2, with a weak D call TRBD1 (5 bases). The CDR3 loop reads CATSDPYRTAVTGYTF. CDR3 sequence (DNA): TGTGCCACCAGTGATCCATACAGGACCGCCGTCACTGGCTACACCTTC.